The clone carrying this T cell receptor (beta chain) has at least ten counts. Its antigen is currently unknown. Previously described methods and listed TCR primers were used for bulk TCR libraries. TCRdb independently ran MiXCR on the PCR reads; one entry per CDR3 protein. The profile shows over 600,000 distinct CDR3 sequences, 15% to 20% of them singletons. This record belongs to a study of molecular identifiers for immune sequencing clone quantification. Regarding the study as a whole: Clones that had above 20 RNA copies took up over 98% of effector molecules but under 1% in naive cells.

The CDR3 is made up of 13 amino acids. V lost 6 bases and J lost 0, with 7 bases in between. This TCR derives from a human donor in good health. Some libraries in this study had Jurkat cell RNA spiked in. The chain recombines TRBV12-3 or TRBV12-4 with TRBJ2-3, with a tentative D call TRBD2 (5 bases). Sequenced material: naive CD8+ T cells from blood, with Jurkat cell RNA spiked in. The subset was: FACS-sorted CD8+CD4-CCR7+CD45RA+ naive T cells. DNA for the CDR3: TGTGCCAGCAGGGCGGGTAGCACAGATACGCAGTATTTT. Translated: CASRAGSTDTQYF.